This section outlines one T cell receptor beta chain sequence together with its context. Only one count was recorded for this clone. Its recognized antigen is unknown. No base-level quality is on record; no much larger clone is a single base apart. This sample stems from a study of T cell responses to AZD1222 COVID-19 vaccine (dated by TCRdb to the early 2020s). Context from the whole study: A total of around 240 trial participants underwent TCR sequencing, of whom 207 received two doses of AZD1222 and about 25 received two doses of the MenACWY control vaccine. Trial participants were enrolled by age into subgroups of 18-55, 56-69 and 70-plus years, and approximately 150, 30 and 60 TCR-sequenced participants, respectively, were included in these subgroups. The study at large found these results: Most participants were white British and females outnumbered males, and the authors suggested that clonal diversity may have been underestimated. No day 14 peak-response samples were available, so repertoires were characterized only after the peak T cell response. Vaccine-associated CD4 TCRs spanned the whole spike protein, with dominant responses in regions 160-218 and 743-854. A significant rise in spike-specific TCR breadth and depth was observed after two AZD1222 doses relative to day 0 and relative to MenACWY recipients. Conclusions about previously exposed vaccinees are limited, since just a handful of AZD1222 recipients were seropositive for SARS-CoV-2 at baseline. Nearly half of unique spike-specific TCRs reportedly recognized epitopes outside regions mutated in the B.1.351 and B.1.1.7 variants. The 56-69-year group was small, and its depth increase did not reach significance, likely because of low power.

Per the germline V gene (reference sequence), MNHNY is the CDR1 and SVGAGI is the CDR2. The CDR3 has 15 amino acids, counting the end cysteine and phenylalanine. Left in the record is the CDR3 DNA by itself, 45 bases read in frame from the first base. Trimming takes 0 bases off V and 1 base off J; junction bases not matched to a gene: 2. The time point label for this specimen denotes: about 28 days (+/-7) after the second vaccine dose. AZD1222 recipients whose second dose came at about 4 weeks and those whose second dose came at about 12 weeks were combined into one group, since spike-specific TCR depth and breadth did not differ between the two schedules. The vaccinee samples were drawn from two UK trials, COV001 and COV002, one of which was a single-blind randomized controlled phase 2/3 trial testing AZD1222 (ChAdOx1 nCoV-19) in healthy adults. For TCRbeta chain sequencing, PBMC samples were collected from trial participants at day 0 and at day 28 after the second dose.

The CDR3 regions of human TCRbeta chains were analyzed by immunosequencing. The original methods were these. Repertoire TCRs were matched against a reference library of SARS-CoV-2-specific TCRs generated with the MIRA antigen-specificity platform. Breadth was defined as the fraction of unique TCRs that were SARS-CoV-2-associated, and depth was defined as the fraction of total T cells that were SARS-CoV-2-associated. Using the MIRA data, each spike-specific TCR was mapped to the spike region that the TCR reacts to and placed in a CD4 or CD8 class. Log10-transformed breadth and depth values were compared by one-way ANOVA with Sidak's multiple comparisons tests. TCRdb's version of the immuneACCESS table is confined to in-frame rearrangements and falls short of the full clone set. An unresolved V gene accounts for under half of the shortfall where checked; the remainder is of unknown origin. The D gene and trimming were derived from the DNA, and the V and J assignments and clone size from that table. Recorded for this sample are roughly 150,000 clones; more than 85% of them occurred a single time. The top ten clones comprise approximately 1.2% of the sample.

Recombination linked TRBV6-6 to TRBJ1-1; a stretch of 7 junction bases matches TRBD1. Here the sequenced sample was peripheral blood, taken 28 days after the second AZD1222 dose. This TCR was recovered from an adult who received the AZD1222 COVID-19 vaccine. CDR3 region: CASSYSRTGNTEAFF. The nucleotides read TGTGCCAGCAGTTACTCGAGGACAGGGAACACTGAAGCTTTCTTT.